The entry that follows covers one T cell receptor beta chain sequence. Its target is not known. Trimming removed 3 bases from V and 6 bases from J, with 6 bases in between. There are 13 residues in the CDR3. From germline, CDR1 is SGHVS and CDR2 FNYEAQ. The data originate from a study of cytomegalovirus exposure and HLA in healthy donors. Broader study findings: Sequencing depth roughly uniform across donors was assumed in presence/absence analyses. Later examination showed HLA-associated TCR beta chains had greater clonal expansion than equally common others. Per a later analysis, approximately 16,000 TCR beta sequences showed association with HLA alleles at 0.05 false discovery rate.

PCR primers comprised 60 Vbeta and 13 Jbeta primers. The method was immunoSEQ multiplex PCR; TCRdb's version includes in-frame clones alone and lacks a portion of them. This repertoire shows about 79,000 clones, about three quarters found once; its top ten account for about 7.7%. Sequenced material: PBMCs. The clonotype comes from a man aged 60 to 75 in good health and CMV-seronegative. The V call is TRBV7-6, the J call TRBJ1-6; D not resolved. CDR3 in amino acids: CASSLSSNSPLHF. In DNA, the CDR3 is TGTGCCAGCAGCTTGAGTTCTAATTCACCCCTCCACTTT. Drawing the rest from reference TRBV7-6 and TRBJ1-6, the complete variable domain is GAGVSQSPRYKVTKRGQDVALRCDPISGHVSLYWYRQALGQGPEFLTYFNYEAQQDKSGLPNDRFSAERPEGSISTLTIQRTEQRDSAMYRCASSLSSNSPLHFGNGTRLTVT.